A selection of T cell receptor beta chains follows, all from one sample in a study of T cell repertoires in cytomegalovirus infection. MiXCR, run by TCRdb on the reads, gives a single entry per CDR3 protein. The table lists 200,000 or so distinct CDR3 sequences, approximately 28% of them singletons, with roughly 31% in the top ten. The sequenced material came from PBMCs. All receptors derive from a human donor in good health (CMV status not recorded). Some clones in this sample may be carry-over from other donors' samples. CDR3s include the opening cysteine and the closing phenylalanine or tryptophan. A D gene is named only where the DNA matches it firmly. Clone size, where shown, is once, few, many, or a class for clones that have expanded.

v_gene	d_gene	j_gene	abundance	CDR3nt	CDR3aa
TRBV20-1	NA	TRBJ1-2	NA	TGCAGTGCTAGGGGCCTGACAGGAGTCTATGGCTACACCTTC	CSARGLTGVYGYTF
TRBV6-1	TRBD2	TRBJ2-7	NA	TGTGCCAGCAGTCGGACTAGCCGTTGGGCCTCCGAGCAGTACTTC	CASSRTSRWASEQYF
TRBV7-8	NA	TRBJ1-1	many	TGTGCCAGCAGCTTAGAAGGGACAAGGGAGAGGGTCACTGAAGCTTTCTTT	CASSLEGTRERVTEAFF
TRBV6-5	NA	TRBJ2-2	few	TGTGCCAGCAGTTCCGCAGGTTACACCGGGGAGCTGTTTTTT	CASSSAGYTGELFF
TRBV19	NA	TRBJ1-1	NA	TGTGCCAGCTCTCAGCGAGTGAACACTGAAGCTTTCTTT	CASSQRVNTEAFF
TRBV7-9	NA	TRBJ2-7	NA	TGTGCCAGCAGCTTTAGAGCGGATACCTCTGACGAGCAGTACTTC	CASSFRADTSDEQYF
TRBV7-2	NA	TRBJ1-3	few	TGTGCCAGCAGCTCTCCAGGGGACCCGGACACCATATATTTT	CASSSPGDPDTIYF
TRBV6-2/TRBV6-3	NA	TRBJ2-7	NA	TGTGCCAGCAGTTCTCCGGGACTTAGCTCCTACGAGCAGTACTTC	CASSSPGLSSYEQYF
TRBV5-1	NA	TRBJ2-7	NA	TGCGCCAGCAGCTTGGTACGGGGACTCCACGAGCAGTACTTC	CASSLVRGLHEQYF
TRBV7-3	NA	TRBJ2-5	NA	TGTGCCAGCAGCGCCCTGGCAGGGGAACAAGAGACCCAGTACTTC	CASSALAGEQETQYF
TRBV29-1	TRBD1	TRBJ1-1	NA	TGCAGCGTTCACAGGGGGCGTGAGAACACTGAAGCTTTCTTT	CSVHRGRENTEAFF
TRBV4-1	TRBD2	TRBJ2-1	NA	TGCGCCAGCAGCCAAGACGGGGGGGGGGCGTCCTACAATGAGCAGTTCTTC	CASSQDGGGASYNEQFF
TRBV10-3	TRBD1	TRBJ2-2	NA	TGTGCCATCAGTGAAATCGACAGGGATACCGGGGAGCTGTTTTTT	CAISEIDRDTGELFF
TRBV20-1	TRBD1	TRBJ1-6	NA	TGCAGTGCTAGAGGGGACAGCTCCTATAATTCACCCCTCCACTTT	CSARGDSSYNSPLHF
TRBV4-3	NA	TRBJ2-3	NA	TGCGCCAGCAGCCCAGGACAGAACACAGATACGCAGTATTTT	CASSPGQNTDTQYF
TRBV19	TRBD1	TRBJ1-1	many	TGTGCCAGTACCATTACAGGGGTGATGAACACTGAAGCTTTCTTT	CASTITGVMNTEAFF
TRBV12-3/TRBV12-4	NA	TRBJ1-1	few	TGTGCCAGCACCCTTACAGGGACGAACACTGAAGCTTTCTTT	CASTLTGTNTEAFF
TRBV6-4	NA	TRBJ1-2	once	TGTGCCAGCAGTGACGCAGGAGGGTACTATGGCTACACCTTC	CASSDAGGYYGYTF
TRBV29-1	NA	TRBJ2-2	few	TGCAGCGTCACAGGCTCTCCGAACACCGGGGAGCTGTTTTTT	CSVTGSPNTGELFF
TRBV11-1	NA	TRBJ2-7	NA	TGTGCCAGCAGCTCCGCCGTGACGTACGAGCAGTACTTC	CASSSAVTYEQYF
TRBV12-3/TRBV12-4	NA	TRBJ1-1	many	TGTGCCAGCAGTTTTGACGCTGAAGCTTTCTTT	CASSFDAEAFF
TRBV2	NA	TRBJ1-6	once	TGTGCCAGCACTCCAGGGTGGGATTCACCCCTCCACTTT	CASTPGWDSPLHF
TRBV6-9	NA	TRBJ1-6	once	TGTGCCACCACTCACCCCATGTGCTCCTATAATTCACCCCTCCACTTT	CATTHPMCSYNSPLHF
TRBV29-1	NA	TRBJ1-2	NA	TGCAGCGTATTAGTAGGGAACTATGGCTACACCTTC	CSVLVGNYGYTF
TRBV7-2	NA	TRBJ1-1	NA	TGTGCCAGCAGAGCACCGACAGTGAACACTGAAGCTTTCTTT	CASRAPTVNTEAFF